The 12 T cell receptor beta chains listed next were all sequenced from one sample in a study of blood T cell repertoires in COVID-19. Profiling relied on immunoSEQ multiplex PCR, and the TCRdb table lists in-frame clones only, not all of them. In the table there are about 380,000 clones, about four fifths of which are singletons. The sample taken for sequencing was peripheral blood. Receptors were obtained from a human donor with acute or convalescent COVID-19. The donor label of this sample is uncertain.

The V call is TRBV19, the J call TRBJ1-6; a possible D gene is TRBD1 (6 bases). Deletions cut 5 bases from V and 9 bases from J, with 11 bases between. Germline lookup yields CDR1 LNHDA and CDR2 SQIVND (reference sequence). This CDR3 region has 13 residues. The CDR3 nucleotides are TGTGCCAGTAGTCGAACAGGGATTTCACCCCTCCACTTT. It yields the protein CASSRTGISPLHF.

The CDR3 here is CASTKTGMYQETQYF. The CDR3 DNA follows: TGTGCCAGCACCAAGACAGGCATGTACCAAGAGACCCAGTACTTC. This sequence joins TRBV7-9 and TRBJ2-5, with a possible D match to TRBD1 (6 bases). In germline, CDR1 is SEHNR, CDR2 FQNEAQ (reference sequence). V was cut by 7 bases and J by 0 bases, with 15 bases left in between. This CDR3 is built from 15 residues.

V and J are TRBV6-5 and TRBJ2-7; perhaps TRBD1 as D (6 bases). The length of the CDR3 is 14 residues. Germline lookup yields CDR1 MNHEY and CDR2 SVGAGI. The germline V and J ends were trimmed by 6 bases and 2 bases, with 14 bases remaining between them. The chain's CDR3 is CASSETGPPYEQYF. The CDR3 coding sequence is TGTGCCAGCAGCGAGACAGGCCCACCCTACGAGCAGTACTTC.

This clone came up once. The J gene is TRBJ2-2, the V gene TRBV28; 8 bases are a match to TRBD1. With 6 bases clipped from V and 6 bases from J, the junction kept 6 bases outside the gene matches. Germline V lookup: CDR1 MDHEN, CDR2 SYDVKM. CDR3 length equals 14 residues. As DNA, the CDR3 is TGTGCCAGCAGACCAGGGGGCTCGGCCGGGGAGCTGTTTTTT. Translating gives CASRPGGSAGELFF.

The chain has TRBV5-6 and TRBJ1-2, with a weak D call TRBD1 (5 bases). The CDR3 runs 15 residues. The ends were cut back, 1 base at V and 2 bases at J, with 12 bases in the middle. The V gene's germline CDR1 is SGHDT and CDR2 YYEEEE. CDR3 loop: CASSLSGFGNYGYTF. The CDR3 DNA sequence: TGTGCCAGCAGCTTGTCAGGGTTTGGAAACTATGGCTACACCTTC.

J is TRBJ1-2 and V is TRBV5-1; 8 positions agree with TRBD1. This CDR3 has 15 amino acids. V gave up 3 bases and J gave up 4 bases; unmatched junction bases: 8. Germline V gene sequence: CDR1 SGHRS, CDR2 YFSETQ. In nucleotides, the CDR3 is TGCGCCAGCAGCTCCGAGGACAGGGTGCTCTATGGCTACACCTTC. Amino acids: CASSSEDRVLYGYTF.

V gene TRBV5-1 combines with J gene TRBJ2-3, with 9 bases aligning to TRBD1. The CDR3 runs 15 residues. The V gene's germline CDR1 is SGHRS and CDR2 YFSETQ. J was trimmed by 2 bases and V by 4 bases; bases with no gene match: 5. The CDR3 bases are TGCGCCAGCAGCGGGGGACAGGGATACACAGATACGCAGTATTTT. It is translated as CASSGGQGYTDTQYF.

This clone was observed a handful of times. J is TRBJ1-1 and V is TRBV20-1; no definite D call. Germline lookup yields CDR1 DFQATT and CDR2 SNEGSKA (reference sequence). CDR3 size: 14 residues. Between the trimmed V and J ends, which lost 3 bases and 6 bases, there was a span of 17 bases. The CDR3 spells CSASGLVGRSEAFF. In DNA, the CDR3 is TGCAGTGCTAGTGGGCTCGTGGGGAGGTCTGAAGCTTTCTTT.

V is TRBV6-5 and J is TRBJ1-2; 9 nucleotides line up with TRBD1. The CDR3 spans 16 residues. Germline-derived CDR1 and CDR2 are MNHEY and SVGAGI. The J segment lost 4 bases and the V segment lost 2 bases, leaving 8 bases of the junction unmatched. The CDR3 DNA is TGTGCCAGCAGTTACCCCAAGGGACAGGGCGGCTATGGCTACACCTTC. This encodes CASSYPKGQGGYGYTF.

The V and J genes are TRBV6-1 and TRBJ2-7; 7 bases are a match to TRBD2. The CDR3 runs to 14 residues. Germline CDR1 is MNHNS and CDR2 is SASEGT. V lost 3 bases and J lost 2; bases outside the gene matches: 4. The CDR3 sequence is CASSEGGGPYEQYF. In nucleotides, the CDR3 is TGTGCCAGCAGTGAGGGGGGAGGGCCCTACGAGCAGTACTTC.

The gene calls are TRBV29-1 and TRBJ1-4; weak D call: TRBD1 (6 bases). The CDR3 covers 13 residues. V was pared by 4 bases and J by 3 bases, with 9 bases between. Germline CDR1 reads SQVTM; CDR2 reads ANQGSEA. The CDR3 DNA reads TGCAGCGTTGTTGGACAGCCTAATGAAAAACTGTTTTTT. Residues: CSVVGQPNEKLFF.

About this clone itself: This may stem from a read error, because a much larger clone lies one nucleotide away. The chain couples TRBV12-3 or TRBV12-4 to TRBJ1-2, with 8 bases fitting TRBD1. This CDR3 contains 13 residues. The V segment lost 6 bases and the J segment 3 bases; nucleotides outside the gene matches: 3. The CDR3: CASRGQGDYGYTF. DNA for the CDR3: TGTGCCAGCAGAGGACAGGGAGACTATGGCTACACCTTC.